This TCR beta chain was identified during a study of PD-L1 blockade in urothelial cancer. Sequencing used immunoSEQ multiplex PCR; TCRdb keeps in-frame clones, though not all of them. The sample yields about 100,000 clones, 90% to 95% seen once. Germline CDR1 reads SGHRS; CDR2 reads YFSETQ. J lost 6 bases, V lost 4 bases, and 9 bases had no gene match. This CDR3 has 15 amino acids. This TCR derives from an elderly woman with urothelial cancer. This chain links TRBV5-1 with TRBJ1-5, with 8 bases that match TRBD1. The material was PBMCs, obtained around atezolizumab (anti-PD-L1) treatment. This CDR3 is CASSEGQGGGQPQHF. CDR3 coding DNA: TGCGCCAGCAGCGAAGGACAGGGAGGAGGTCAGCCCCAGCATTTT.